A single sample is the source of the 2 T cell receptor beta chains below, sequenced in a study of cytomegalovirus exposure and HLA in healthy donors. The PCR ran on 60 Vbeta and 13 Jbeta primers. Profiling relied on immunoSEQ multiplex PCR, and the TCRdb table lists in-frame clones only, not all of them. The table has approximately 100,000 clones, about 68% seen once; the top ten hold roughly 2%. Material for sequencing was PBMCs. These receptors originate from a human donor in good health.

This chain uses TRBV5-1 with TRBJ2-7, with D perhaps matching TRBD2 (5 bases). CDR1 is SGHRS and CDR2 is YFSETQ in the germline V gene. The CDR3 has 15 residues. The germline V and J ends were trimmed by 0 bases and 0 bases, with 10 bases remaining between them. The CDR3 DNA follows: TGCGCCAGCAGCTTGGGTCCGGGAACCTCCTACGAGCAGTACTTC. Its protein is CASSLGPGTSYEQYF.

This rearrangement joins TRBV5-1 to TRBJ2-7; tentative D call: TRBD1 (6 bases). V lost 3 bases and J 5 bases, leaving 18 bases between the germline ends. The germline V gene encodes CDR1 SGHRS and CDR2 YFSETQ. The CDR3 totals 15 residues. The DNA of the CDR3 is TGCGCCAGCAGCTCGACAGGCTACAACACGGACGAGCAGTACTTC. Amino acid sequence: CASSSTGYNTDEQYF.